The table lists the clone carrying this T cell receptor beta chain with many counts. Its antigen is not identified. As part of library construction, unique molecular identifiers were attached to individual cDNA molecules. One entry per CDR3 protein results from TCRdb running MiXCR on the 5' RACE reads. The table lists approximately 73,000 distinct CDR3 sequences, 9.5% to 15% of them singletons, with 1% to 1.4% in the top ten. The record originates from a study of early T cells in non-severe SARS-CoV-2 infection. Overall study findings and caveats: VDJdb-based annotation leaned toward anti-spike CD8 responses and missed private and CD4 specificities.

The CDR3 consists of 15 residues. Germline values: CDR1 MDHEN, CDR2 SYDVKM. V was shortened by 4 bases and J by 2 bases, with 15 bases between the two germline ends. The sample was whole blood. V is TRBV28 and J is TRBJ2-7, with D perhaps TRBD2 (6 bases). This TCR was sampled from an adult who was a healthcare worker with PCR-confirmed SARS-CoV-2 infection or an uninfected control (not recorded which). The chain's CDR3 is CASSWPGRGAYEQYF. The DNA for the CDR3 is TGTGCCAGCAGTTGGCCCGGCCGCGGGGCCTACGAGCAGTACTTC.